A single sample gave rise to the 14 T cell receptor beta chains below, sequenced in a study of OX40 agonist ivuxolimab in advanced cancers. Profiling relied on immunoSEQ multiplex PCR, and the TCRdb table lists in-frame clones only, not all of them. The table lists approximately 87,000 clones, 88% of them singletons. The sample consisted of CD4+ or CD8+ T cells sorted from blood, taken in a trial of the OX40 agonist ivuxolimab. These receptors all come from an adult with an advanced solid tumor such as melanoma, head and neck, liver or kidney cancer.

The rearrangement links TRBV5-1 to TRBJ2-5, with TRBD2 identical over 9 bases. Germline-derived CDR1 and CDR2 are SGHRS and YFSETQ. This CDR3 has 14 residues. Losses at the gene ends were 2 bases for V and 3 bases for J; bases not matched to a gene: 2. CDR3 region: CASSLAGGKETQYF. The CDR3 nucleotides are TGCGCCAGCAGCTTAGCGGGAGGTAAAGAGACCCAGTACTTC.

V and J are TRBV21-1 and TRBJ2-5; the table's D call, TRBD1, has no DNA check behind it. TRBV21-1 is annotated as a pseudogene. The length of the CDR3 is 14 residues. The CDR3 DNA reads TGTGCCAGCAGCAAGGGATACAGGACGGAGACCCAGTACTTC. This translates into CASSKGYRTETQYF.

The chain is built from TRBV7-2 and TRBJ2-1; D perhaps matches TRBD2 (6 bases). Trimming pared 3 bases from V and 8 bases from J, leaving 8 bases between. The CDR3 loop spans 12 amino acids. Germline V gene data show CDR1 as SGHTA and CDR2 as FQGNSA. CDR3 region: CASSLTRDEQFF. Here the CDR3 DNA reads TGTGCCAGCAGCTTGACTAGAGATGAGCAGTTCTTC.

This chain links TRBV9 with TRBJ1-2; 7 bases are shared with TRBD1. The V segment lost 2 bases and the J segment 8 bases; nucleotides outside the gene matches: 18. Germline V CDR1 and CDR2: SGDLS, YYNGEE. This CDR3 region has 17 residues. This CDR3 is CASSVSPGTEGLEGYTF. The CDR3 DNA reads as TGTGCCAGCAGCGTTTCACCCGGGACAGAGGGGTTGGAGGGCTACACCTTC.

The V call is TRBV9, the J call TRBJ2-7; TRBD2 matches at 8 bases. CDR3 length: 15 residues. Germline V CDR1 and CDR2: SGDLS, YYNGEE. J was trimmed by 3 bases and V by 2 bases; bases with no gene match: 7. CDR3 loop: CASSVEGTRGYEQYF. The CDR3 DNA reads TGTGCCAGCAGCGTGGAGGGGACTAGGGGCTACGAGCAGTACTTC.

The chain links TRBV2 to TRBJ2-7; TRBD2 is a possible D gene (6 bases). The V end lost 11 bases, the J end lost 0 bases, and 11 bases lay between the germline ends. The germline CDR1 and CDR2 sequences are SNHLY and FYNNEI. CDR3 size: 12 residues. CDR3 in DNA: TGTGCCTGGGGACTGAACTCCTACGAGCAGTACTTC. Residues: CAWGLNSYEQYF.

The chain has TRBV9 and TRBJ1-2, with 7 nucleotides matching TRBD1. This CDR3 is 15 amino acids long. V lost 0 bases, J lost 4 bases, and 6 bases stayed unmatched. The germline V gene encodes CDR1 SGDLS and CDR2 YYNGEE. In DNA, the CDR3 is TGTGCCAGCAGCGTAGAAACAGGGGCCGTCTATGGCTACACCTTC. It yields the protein CASSVETGAVYGYTF.

V usage is TRBV13 and J usage is TRBJ2-4, with no clear D. Per the germline V gene, CDR1 is PRHDT and CDR2 is FYEKMQ (reference sequence). V was trimmed by 2 bases and J by 2 bases, leaving 1 base between them. The CDR3 runs to 12 residues. CDR3 residues: CASSLSKNIQYF. CDR3 coding DNA: TGTGCCAGCAGCTTATCCAAAAACATTCAGTACTTC.

This chain links TRBV9 with TRBJ1-1, with D unclear. The CDR3 is 15 residues long. Trimming took off 4 bases at V and 2 bases at J, with 15 bases between the two ends. The germline V gene has CDR1 SGDLS and CDR2 YYNGEE. DNA of the CDR3: TGTGCCAGCAGCCCATTGTTGGGTCTTAACACTGAAGCTTTCTTT. As protein: CASSPLLGLNTEAFF.

The chain couples TRBV7-9 to TRBJ2-6; D might be TRBD1 (5 bases). The CDR3 is made up of 15 amino acids. Trimming took 6 bases from V and 4 from J, leaving 13 bases between them. The germline gives CDR1 SEHNR, CDR2 FQNEAQ (reference sequence). The CDR3 DNA sequence: TGTGCCAGCAGACCCAACAGGCCCGGGGCCAACGTCCTGACTTTC. It is translated as CASRPNRPGANVLTF.

The V and J genes are TRBV10-2 and TRBJ2-1; the match to TRBD2 covers 7 bases. CDR1 is WSHSY and CDR2 is SAAADI in the germline V gene. CDR3 length equals 16 residues. Unmatched junction bases numbered 11, after V lost 7 bases and J lost 2 bases. DNA for the CDR3: TGCGCCAGCACCCCGCGCGGGGGACTGACCTACAATGAGCAGTTCTTC. Its translation: CASTPRGGLTYNEQFF.

V is TRBV5-5 and J is TRBJ2-7; 9 bases map to TRBD2. Trimming took 6 bases from V and 2 from J; bases not matched to a gene: 6. CDR1 SGHKS and CDR2 YYEKEE come from the germline V gene (reference sequence). This CDR3 is 14 amino acids long. CDR3 region: CASTFSGGTYEQYF. CDR3 nucleotide sequence: TGTGCCAGCACCTTTAGCGGGGGAACCTACGAGCAGTACTTC.

The genes are TRBV15 and TRBJ2-3; D call uncertain. CDR1 is LNHNV and CDR2 is YYDKDF in the germline V gene (reference sequence). V gave up 0 bases and J gave up 1 base, with 8 bases separating them. The CDR3 totals 15 residues. The CDR3 sequence: CATSRDLLGTDTQYF. The DNA of the CDR3 is TGTGCCACCAGCAGAGATTTACTCGGCACAGATACGCAGTATTTT. The full variable domain, in which reference TRBV15 and TRBJ2-3 provide the parts outside the CDR3, is DAMVIQNPRYQVTQFGKPVTLSCSQTLNHNVMYWYQQKSSQAPKLLFHYYDKDFNNEADTPDNFQSRRPNTSFCFLDIRSPGLGDTAMYLCATSRDLLGTDTQYFGPGTRLTVL.

The V gene is TRBV4-2, the J gene TRBJ2-3, with TRBD2 matching over 9 bases. Germline V gene lookup returns CDR1 LGHNA and CDR2 YNFKEQ. V dropped 5 bases and J dropped 3; count of bases not matched to a gene: 6. The CDR3 loop spans 15 amino acids. Here the CDR3 reads CASSFSGSGTDTQYF. The CDR3 DNA is TGTGCCAGCAGCTTTAGCGGGAGCGGGACAGATACGCAGTATTTT.